This T cell receptor beta chain was recorded in a study of T cells expressing NK-cell markers. Study in general: The eight sequenced donors comprised seven who were HCMV-seropositive and one who was seronegative.

TCRdb re-called the 5' RACE reads and gives one entry per CDR3 protein, without DNA. The table for this sample gives roughly 390,000 distinct CDR3 sequences. This CDR3 contains 14 residues. Germline V gene data show CDR1 as WSHSY and CDR2 as SAAADI. The V call is TRBV10-2, the J call TRBJ2-1; TCRdb proposes TRBD2, but this gene call is untestable without DNA. Sequenced material: blood T cells: a sorted CD56 or NKG2C T cell subset, CD4+ or CD8+ T cells, or bulk PBMC T cells (not recorded which). This clonotype was sampled from a woman aged 45-65 years in good health. The CDR3 spells CASSEGLVMGEQFF.